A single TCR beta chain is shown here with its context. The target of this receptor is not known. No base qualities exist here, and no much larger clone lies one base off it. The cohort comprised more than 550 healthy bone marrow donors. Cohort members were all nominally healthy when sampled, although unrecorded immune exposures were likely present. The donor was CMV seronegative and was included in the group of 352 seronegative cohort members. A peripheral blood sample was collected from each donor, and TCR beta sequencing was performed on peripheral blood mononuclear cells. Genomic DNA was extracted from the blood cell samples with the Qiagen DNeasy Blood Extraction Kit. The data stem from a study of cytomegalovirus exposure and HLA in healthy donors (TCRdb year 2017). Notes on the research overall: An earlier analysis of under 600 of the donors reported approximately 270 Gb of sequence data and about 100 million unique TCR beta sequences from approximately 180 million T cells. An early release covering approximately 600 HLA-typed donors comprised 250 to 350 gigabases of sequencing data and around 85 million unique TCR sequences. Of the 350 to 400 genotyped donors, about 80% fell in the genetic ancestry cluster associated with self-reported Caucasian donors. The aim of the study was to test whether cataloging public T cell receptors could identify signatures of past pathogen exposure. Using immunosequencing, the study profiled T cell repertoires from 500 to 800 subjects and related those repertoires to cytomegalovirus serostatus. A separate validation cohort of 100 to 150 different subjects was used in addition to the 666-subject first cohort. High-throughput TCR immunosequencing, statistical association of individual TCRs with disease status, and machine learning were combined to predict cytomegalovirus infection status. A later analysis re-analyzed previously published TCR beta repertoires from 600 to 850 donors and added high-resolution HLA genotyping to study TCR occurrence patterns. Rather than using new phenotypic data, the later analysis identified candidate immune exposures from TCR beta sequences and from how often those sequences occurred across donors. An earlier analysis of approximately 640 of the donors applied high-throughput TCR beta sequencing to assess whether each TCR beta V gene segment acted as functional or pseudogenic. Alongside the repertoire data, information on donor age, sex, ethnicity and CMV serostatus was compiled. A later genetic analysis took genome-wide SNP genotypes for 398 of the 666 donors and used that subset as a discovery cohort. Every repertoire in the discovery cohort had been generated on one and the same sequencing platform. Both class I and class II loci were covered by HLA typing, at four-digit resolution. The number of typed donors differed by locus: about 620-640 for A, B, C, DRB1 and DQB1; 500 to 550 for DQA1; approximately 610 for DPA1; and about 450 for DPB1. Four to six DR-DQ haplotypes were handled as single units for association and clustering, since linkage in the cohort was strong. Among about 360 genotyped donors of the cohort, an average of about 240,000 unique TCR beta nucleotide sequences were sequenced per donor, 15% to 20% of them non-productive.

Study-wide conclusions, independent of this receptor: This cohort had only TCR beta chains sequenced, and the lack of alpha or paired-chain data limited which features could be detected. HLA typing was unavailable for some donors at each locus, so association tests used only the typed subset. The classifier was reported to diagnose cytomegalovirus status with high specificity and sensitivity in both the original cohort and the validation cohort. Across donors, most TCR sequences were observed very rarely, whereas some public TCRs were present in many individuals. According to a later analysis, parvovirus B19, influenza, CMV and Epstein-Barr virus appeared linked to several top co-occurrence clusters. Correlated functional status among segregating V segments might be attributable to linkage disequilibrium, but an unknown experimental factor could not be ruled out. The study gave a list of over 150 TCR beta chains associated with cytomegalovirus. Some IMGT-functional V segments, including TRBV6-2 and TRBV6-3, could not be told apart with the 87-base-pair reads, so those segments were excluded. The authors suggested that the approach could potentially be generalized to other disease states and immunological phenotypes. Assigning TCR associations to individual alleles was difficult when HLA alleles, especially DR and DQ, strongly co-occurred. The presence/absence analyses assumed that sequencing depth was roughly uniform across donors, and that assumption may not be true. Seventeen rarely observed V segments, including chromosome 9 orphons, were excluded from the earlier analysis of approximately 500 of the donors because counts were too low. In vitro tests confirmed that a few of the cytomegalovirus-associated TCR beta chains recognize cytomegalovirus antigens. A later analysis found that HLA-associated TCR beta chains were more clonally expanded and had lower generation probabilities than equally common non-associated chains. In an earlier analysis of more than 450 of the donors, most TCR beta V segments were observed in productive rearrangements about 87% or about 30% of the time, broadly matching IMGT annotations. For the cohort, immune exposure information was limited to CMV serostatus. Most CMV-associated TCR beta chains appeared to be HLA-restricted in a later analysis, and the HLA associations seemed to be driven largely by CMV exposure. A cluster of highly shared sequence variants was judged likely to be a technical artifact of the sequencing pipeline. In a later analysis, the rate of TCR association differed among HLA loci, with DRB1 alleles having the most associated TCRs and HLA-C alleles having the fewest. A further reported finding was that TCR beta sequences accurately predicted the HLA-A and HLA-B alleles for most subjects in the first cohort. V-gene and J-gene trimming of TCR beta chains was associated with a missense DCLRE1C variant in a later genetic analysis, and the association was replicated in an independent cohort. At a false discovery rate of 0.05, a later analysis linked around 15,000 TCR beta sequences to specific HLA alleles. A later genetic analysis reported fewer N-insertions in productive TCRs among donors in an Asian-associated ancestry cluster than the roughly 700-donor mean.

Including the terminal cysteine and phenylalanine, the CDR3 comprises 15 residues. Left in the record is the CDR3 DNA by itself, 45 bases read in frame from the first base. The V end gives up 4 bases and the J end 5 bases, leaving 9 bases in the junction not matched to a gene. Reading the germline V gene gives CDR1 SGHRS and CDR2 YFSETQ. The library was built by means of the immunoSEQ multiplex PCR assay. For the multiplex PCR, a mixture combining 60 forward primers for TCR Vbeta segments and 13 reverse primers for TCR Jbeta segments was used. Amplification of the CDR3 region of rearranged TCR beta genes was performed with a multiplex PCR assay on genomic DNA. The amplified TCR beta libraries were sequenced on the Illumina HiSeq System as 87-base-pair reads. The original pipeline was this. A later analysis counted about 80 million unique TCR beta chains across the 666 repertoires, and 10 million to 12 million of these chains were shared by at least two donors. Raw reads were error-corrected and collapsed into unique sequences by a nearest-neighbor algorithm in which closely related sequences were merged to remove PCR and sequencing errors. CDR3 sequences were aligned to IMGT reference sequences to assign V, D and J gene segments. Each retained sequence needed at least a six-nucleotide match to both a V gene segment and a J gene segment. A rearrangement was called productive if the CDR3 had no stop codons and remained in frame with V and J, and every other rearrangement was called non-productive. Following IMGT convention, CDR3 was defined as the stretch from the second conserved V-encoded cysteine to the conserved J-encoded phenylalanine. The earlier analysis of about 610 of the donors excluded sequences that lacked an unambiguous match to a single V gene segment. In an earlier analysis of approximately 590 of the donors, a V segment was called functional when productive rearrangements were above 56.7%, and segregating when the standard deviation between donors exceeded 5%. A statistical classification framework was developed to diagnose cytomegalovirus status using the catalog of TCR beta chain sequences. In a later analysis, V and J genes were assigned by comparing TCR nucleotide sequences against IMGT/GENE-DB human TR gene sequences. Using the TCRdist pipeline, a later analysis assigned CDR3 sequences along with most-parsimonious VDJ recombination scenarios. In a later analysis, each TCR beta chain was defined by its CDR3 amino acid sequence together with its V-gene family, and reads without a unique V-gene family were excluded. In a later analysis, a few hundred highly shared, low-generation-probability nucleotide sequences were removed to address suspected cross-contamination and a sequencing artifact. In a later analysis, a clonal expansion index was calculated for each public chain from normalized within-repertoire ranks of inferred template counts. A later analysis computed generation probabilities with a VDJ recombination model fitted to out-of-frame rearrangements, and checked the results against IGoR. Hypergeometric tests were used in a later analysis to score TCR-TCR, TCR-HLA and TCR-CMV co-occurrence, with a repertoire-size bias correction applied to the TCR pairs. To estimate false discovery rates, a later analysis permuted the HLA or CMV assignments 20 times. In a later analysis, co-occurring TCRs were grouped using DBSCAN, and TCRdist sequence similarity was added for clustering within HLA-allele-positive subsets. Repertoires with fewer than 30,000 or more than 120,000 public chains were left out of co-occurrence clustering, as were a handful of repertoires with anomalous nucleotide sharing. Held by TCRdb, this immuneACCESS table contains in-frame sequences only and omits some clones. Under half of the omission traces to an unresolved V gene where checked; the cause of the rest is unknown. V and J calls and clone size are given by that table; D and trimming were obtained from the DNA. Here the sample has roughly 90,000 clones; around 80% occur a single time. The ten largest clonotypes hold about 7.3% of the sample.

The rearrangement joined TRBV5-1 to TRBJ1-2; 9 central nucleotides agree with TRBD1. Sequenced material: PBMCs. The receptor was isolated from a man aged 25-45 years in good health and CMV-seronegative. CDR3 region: CASSPQQGASYGYTF. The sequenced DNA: TGCGCCAGCAGCCCCCAACAGGGGGCGTCGTATGGCTACACCTTC. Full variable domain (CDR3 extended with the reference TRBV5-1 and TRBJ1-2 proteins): KAGVTQTPRYLIKTRGQQVTLSCSPISGHRSVSWYQQTPGQGLQFLFEYFSETQRNKGNFPGRFSGRQFSNSRSEMNVSTLELGDSALYLCASSPQQGASYGYTFGSGTRLTVV.